These 10 T cell receptor beta chains originate from one sample sequenced in a study of T-cell reconstitution after alpha-beta-depleted transplantation in children. As it was prepared, the TCRbeta library received unique molecular identifiers. TCRdb itself ran the PCR reads through MiXCR, one entry per CDR3 protein. The repertoire holds about 200,000 distinct CDR3 sequences, with roughly 6.6% as singletons. The sequencing here drew on PBMCs, taken before TCRalphabeta/CD19-depleted stem cell transplant. These TCRs come from a boy aged 2 to 9 with acute lymphoblastic leukemia, due to receive a stem cell transplant.

Many counts were recorded for this clonotype. The chain joins TRBV29-1 to TRBJ2-1; a weak D match, TRBD2 (6 bases). This CDR3 comprises 12 residues. The germline V gene has CDR1 SQVTM and CDR2 ANQGSEA. V lost 7 bases and J 8 bases, leaving 15 bases between the germline ends. The CDR3 protein is CSARGPGDEQFF. The CDR3 DNA reads TGCAGCGCCCGGGGCCCGGGAGATGAGCAGTTCTTC.

This clonotype came up a few times. The chain recombines TRBV11-2 with TRBJ1-1, with no clear D. This CDR3 has 15 residues. In germline, CDR1 is SGHAT, CDR2 FQNNGV. Trimming removed 3 bases from V and 0 bases from J, with 11 bases in between. The CDR3 reads CASSFDRPVNTEAFF. In DNA, the CDR3 is TGTGCCAGCAGCTTCGACCGCCCCGTGAACACTGAAGCTTTCTTT.

The table lists this clonotype with a few counts. The chain links TRBV9 to TRBJ1-1; unclear D gene. V was clipped by 0 bases and J by 11 bases, with 17 bases between them. The CDR3 contains 14 residues. CDR1 is SGDLS, CDR2 YYNGEE, per germline. CDR3 sequence: CASSVGGIHTGAFF. In DNA, the CDR3 is TGTGCCAGCAGCGTAGGAGGGATACACACTGGGGCTTTCTTT.

This clonotype was detected only a few times. The chain links TRBV7-3 to TRBJ2-1, with 9 bases identical to TRBD2. This CDR3 has 14 residues. Germline CDR1 is SGHTA and CDR2 is FQGTGA. V lost 7 bases and J lost 7; bases outside the gene matches: 8. The CDR3 here is CASTFSGGWNEQFF. The CDR3 nucleotides are TGTGCCAGCACCTTCAGCGGGGGGTGGAATGAGCAGTTCTTC.

V gene TRBV20-1 combines with J gene TRBJ2-1; 9 bases line up with TRBD2. The CDR3 spans 13 residues. CDR1 DFQATT and CDR2 SNEGSKA come from the germline V gene (reference sequence). The V and J ends lost 6 bases and 3 bases, in that order; junction bases with no gene match: 3. Here the CDR3 reads CSAPTSGYNEQFF. CDR3 nucleotide sequence: TGCAGTGCCCCGACTAGCGGCTACAATGAGCAGTTCTTC.

The sample holds a few counts of this clonotype. This rearrangement joins TRBV11-2 to TRBJ2-5; D gene unclear. CDR3 length: 12 amino acids. Germline CDR1 is SGHAT and CDR2 is FQNNGV. The V end was cut by 5 bases, the J end by 1 base, with 5 bases between. DNA for the CDR3: TGTGCCAGCAGCCCCACCCAAGAGACCCAGTACTTC. This gives the protein CASSPTQETQYF.

This clonotype was detected many times. The gene calls are TRBV25-1 and TRBJ2-7; 7 bases are a match to TRBD1. Germline trimming cut 4 bases from V and 0 bases from J; bases unmatched to any gene: 3. Germline CDR1 and CDR2: MGHDK and SYGVNS. This CDR3 contains 14 residues. CDR3 sequence (DNA): TGTGCCAGCAGTGTCGGGGACAGCTCCTACGAGCAGTACTTC. It yields the protein CASSVGDSSYEQYF.

This clonotype was detected many times. V is TRBV10-2 and J is TRBJ2-7, with a tentative D call TRBD1 (7 bases). Trimming took off 3 bases at V and 4 bases at J, with 13 bases between the two ends. The CDR3 extends over 14 amino acids. CDR1 WSHSY and CDR2 SAAADI come from the germline V gene. The CDR3 reads CASSEGGGRYEQYF. CDR3 in DNA: TGCGCCAGCAGTGAAGGAGGGGGCCGGTACGAGCAGTACTTC.

This clonotype was seen only a few times. V usage is TRBV2 and J usage is TRBJ2-1, with 13 bases fitting TRBD2. This CDR3 is 19 amino acids long. Germline assignment: CDR1 SNHLY and CDR2 FYNNEI. Trimming took 3 bases from V and 0 from J; bases not matched to a gene: 8. The CDR3 bases are TGTGCCAGCAGTGAGTGGGGACTAGCGGGGCCCGGCTCCTACAATGAGCAGTTCTTC. Translating gives CASSEWGLAGPGSYNEQFF.

This clonotype was detected only a few times. J is TRBJ1-5 and V is TRBV20-1; D gene unclear. Germline loops: CDR1 DFQATT, CDR2 SNEGSKA (reference sequence). Trimming pared 5 bases from V and 7 bases from J, leaving 12 bases between. The CDR3 runs to 12 residues. This chain's CDR3 is CSAAGEGQPQHF. DNA for the CDR3: TGCAGTGCTGCAGGAGAGGGCCAGCCCCAGCATTTT.